This T cell receptor (beta chain) was recovered during a study of beta chain features in type 1 diabetes. Donors underwent one heparinised blood draw, about 110 mL on average. Via CD45RO/CCR7/CD25/CD127/CD95/CD27, cells of the CD4+ naive, central memory, regulatory and stem cell-like memory subsets were sorted. About this clone: Its target is not known.

All of the isolated RNA was reverse transcribed, so expressed TCRB transcripts were sequenced. The protocol was immunoSEQ multiplex PCR, while the TCRdb copy is restricted to in-frame clones and leaves out a portion. The sample has more than 300,000 clones, about 10% seen once. Study-wide points: Comparison showed that naive, central memory and Treg TCRB repertoires appeared more similar among patients than among healthy donors. Type 1 diabetes patients had TCRB CDR3s that were shorter (moderately but significantly so) in all four CD4+ subsets.

The CDR3 totals 14 residues. V was cut by 7 bases and J by 4 bases, with 14 bases left in between. CDR1 MDHEN and CDR2 SYDVKM come from the germline V gene. This clonotype was obtained from a man aged 25-45 years with type 1 diabetes. Sequencing was done on a sample of central memory CD4+ T cells from blood. J is TRBJ2-1 and V is TRBV28; D remains ambiguous. This CDR3 is CASNLAGKYNEQFF. CDR3 sequence (DNA): TGTGCCAGCAATCTGGCAGGAAAGTACAATGAGCAGTTCTTC.